The rows below give T cell receptor beta chains drawn from one sample of a study of siplizumab effects on memory and regulatory T cells. Profiled with immunoSEQ multiplex PCR; TCRdb holds only in-frame clones, not every one. The sample shows around 120,000 clones, roughly 94% of them seen only once. Sequencing input: non-Treg CD4+ T cells sorted from blood. The receptors were sampled from a human donor in good health. The CDR3 runs from the conserved cysteine through the conserved F or W. The order of the fields is V gene, J gene, D gene, clone size, CDR3 protein, CDR3 DNA. A D gene is named only where the DNA matches it firmly. Where a row states a size, it is once, few, many or the class of an expanded clone; other rows omit it.

TRBV7-3	TRBJ2-2	TRBD1	.	CASSLEQGLNTGELFF	TGTGCCAGCAGCTTAGAACAGGGGCTCAACACCGGGGAGCTGTTTTTT
TRBV4-1	TRBJ2-1	TRBD2	.	CASSQLGLAGGNEQFF	TGCGCCAGCAGCCAACTCGGACTAGCGGGGGGCAATGAGCAGTTCTTC
TRBV18	TRBJ2-7	.	.	CASSPPDTYEQYF	TGTGCCAGCTCACCCCCCGACACCTACGAGCAGTACTTC
TRBV19	TRBJ1-1	.	.	CASSIPVMNTEAFF	TGTGCCAGTAGTATTCCGGTTATGAACACTGAAGCTTTCTTT
TRBV2	TRBJ2-4	.	.	CASSDAGLQLVNIQYF	TGTGCCAGCAGTGATGCTGGACTACAACTCGTGAACATTCAGTACTTC
TRBV11-3	TRBJ2-5	.	.	CASSFGGAQETQYF	TGTGCCAGCAGCTTTGGAGGGGCCCAAGAGACCCAGTACTTC
TRBV6-6	TRBJ1-5	.	.	CASSYGRPSNQPQHF	TGTGCCAGCAGTTACGGACGACCGTCCAATCAGCCCCAGCATTTT
TRBV6-5	TRBJ2-3	TRBD1	.	CASSYSGQVPTDTQYF	TGTGCCAGCAGTTACTCGGGACAGGTACCCACAGATACGCAGTATTTT
TRBV29-1	TRBJ2-1	TRBD2	.	CSVVEREGLRFMRNNEQFF	TGCAGCGTTGTAGAGCGGGAGGGCCTAAGGTTTATGCGGAACAATGAGCAGTTCTTC
TRBV27	TRBJ2-7	TRBD1	.	CASSSGTGMYEQYF	TGTGCCAGCAGTTCCGGGACAGGGATGTACGAGCAGTACTTC
TRBV5-4	TRBJ2-1	TRBD2	.	CASSLAGLASNEQFF	TGTGCCAGCAGCTTGGCAGGACTAGCGTCCAATGAGCAGTTCTTC
TRBV6-5	TRBJ2-3	TRBD2	.	CASSSLSSGRAQYF	TGTGCCAGCAGTTCCCTCTCTAGCGGGAGGGCGCAGTATTTT
TRBV5-6	TRBJ1-5	.	.	CASSLGQPGEPQHF	TGTGCCAGCAGCTTGGGGCAGCCGGGGGAGCCCCAGCATTTT
TRBV18	TRBJ1-1	TRBD1	.	CASSPTGGTEAFF	TGTGCCAGCTCACCGACAGGGGGGACTGAAGCTTTCTTT
TRBV7-9	TRBJ1-5	.	.	CASSLGEKGNQPQHF	TGTGCCAGCAGCTTGGGGGAGAAGGGCAATCAGCCCCAGCATTTT
TRBV19	TRBJ2-3	.	.	CASSMFTDTQYF	TGTGCCAGTAGTATGTTCACAGATACGCAGTATTTT
TRBV6-6	TRBJ2-1	.	.	CASSYSAVSSYNEQFF	TGTGCCAGCAGTTACTCGGCCGTCAGCTCCTACAATGAGCAGTTCTTC
TRBV10-3	TRBJ2-5	.	.	CAIRHDTETQYF	TGTGCCATCAGGCATGATACAGAGACCCAGTACTTC
TRBV15	TRBJ2-3	.	.	CATSRDRSSVDTQYF	TGTGCCACCAGCAGAGATCGTTCTAGCGTCGATACGCAGTATTTT
TRBV6-6	TRBJ2-7	TRBD2	.	CASSPRAGGLREQYF	TGTGCCAGCAGTCCAAGAGCGGGAGGGTTGCGGGAGCAGTACTTC
TRBV6-1	TRBJ2-7	.	.	CASSSLPGRTYEQYF	TGTGCCAGCAGTTCCCTACCTGGACGTACCTACGAGCAGTACTTC
TRBV7-2	TRBJ2-2	TRBD2	.	CASGRLAGGLGELFF	TGTGCCAGCGGTAGACTAGCGGGGGGTCTCGGGGAGCTGTTTTTT
TRBV11-1	TRBJ2-3	.	.	CASSRAGLGGPDTQYF	TGTGCCAGCAGCCGCGCGGGACTAGGGGGCCCAGATACGCAGTATTTT
TRBV5-1	TRBJ2-5	TRBD1	.	CASRLEGQGVETQYF	TGCGCCAGCAGGTTGGAGGGACAGGGTGTTGAGACCCAGTACTTC
TRBV5-1	TRBJ2-3	.	once	CASSSTSRGTDTQYF	TGCGCCAGCAGCTCGACTAGTAGGGGCACAGATACGCAGTATTTT
TRBV19	TRBJ1-6	TRBD1	.	CASRPTGGGNNSPLHF	TGTGCCAGTAGACCGACAGGGGGTGGCAATAATTCACCCCTCCACTTT
TRBV21-1	TRBJ2-7	.	.	CASINAPGDSYEQYF	TGTGCCAGCATCAACGCCCCGGGGGACTCCTACGAGCAGTACTTC
TRBV5-1	TRBJ1-4	.	.	CASSRETGADEKLFF	TGCGCCAGCAGCCGCGAGACGGGGGCCGATGAAAAACTGTTTTTT